Listed below are T cell receptor beta chains from one sample, sequenced in a study of CD8 T cells in Susac syndrome. Via MiXCR, TCRdb re-called the immunoSEQ multiplex PCR reads, giving one row per CDR3 protein. Among more than 100,000 distinct CDR3 sequences listed, 96% were seen once. Sequences were obtained from CD4+ T cells from PBMCs. Every receptor here comes from a human donor with Susac syndrome. CDR3s include the opening cysteine and the closing phenylalanine or tryptophan. The D gene is left open where the match is weak. Some rows mark clone size as missing; the rest say once, few, many or name a class of expanded clone.

abundance	v_gene	d_gene	j_gene	CDR3aa	CDR3nt
-	TRBV7-2	-	TRBJ2-3	CASSFGQTDTDTQYF	TGTGCCAGCAGCTTTGGACAGACAGACACAGATACGCAGTATTTT
once	TRBV29-1	-	TRBJ1-4	CSVVKEDEKLFF	TGCAGCGTTGTAAAGGAAGATGAAAAACTGTTTTTT
-	TRBV25-1	TRBD1	TRBJ2-5	CASSNDRGPQETQYF	TGTGCCAGCAGTAATGACAGGGGGCCTCAAGAGACCCAGTACTTC
-	TRBV29-1	TRBD1	TRBJ1-2	CSVEAYWQGADGYTF	TGCAGCGTTGAAGCTTATTGGCAGGGGGCGGATGGCTACACCTTC
-	TRBV5-1	TRBD2	TRBJ2-7	CASSSSSGTDEQYF	TGCGCCAGCAGCTCCTCTAGCGGTACCGACGAGCAGTACTTC
-	TRBV12-3/TRBV12-4	TRBD2	TRBJ2-1	CASSRMGGGPFLNEQFF	TGTGCCAGCAGCCGGATGGGGGGAGGGCCTTTTCTCAATGAGCAGTTCTTC
-	TRBV7-2	TRBD1	TRBJ2-2	CASSTDRGNGELFF	TGTGCCAGCAGCACCGACAGGGGGAACGGGGAGCTGTTTTTT
once	TRBV5-4	TRBD2	TRBJ2-1	CASSYTSGTDNEQFF	TGTGCCAGCAGCTACACTAGCGGGACAGACAATGAGCAGTTCTTC
-	TRBV7-3	-	TRBJ2-5	CASSTGLQETQYF	TGTGCCAGCAGCACGGGACTCCAAGAGACCCAGTACTTC
-	TRBV12-3/TRBV12-4	-	TRBJ2-2	CASTQGQTNTGELFF	TGTGCCAGCACCCAAGGGCAAACGAACACCGGGGAGCTGTTTTTT